This paragraph reports one T cell receptor beta chain. TCRdb reprocessed the RT-PCR reads with MiXCR, giving one entry per CDR3 protein. The sample records fewer than 500,000 distinct CDR3 sequences, about a sixth being singletons. This record belongs to a study of patients and donors after allogeneic stem cell transplantation. Trimming left V 7 bases short and J 4 bases short, with 3 bases between. CDR1 and CDR2 from the germline V gene are SGHKS and YYEKEE (reference sequence). The CDR3 runs 10 residues. The sequence came from a human donor who was either an allogeneic HSCT recipient or a stem cell or donor lymphocyte infusion donor (not recorded which). It is not recorded whose cells these are; they may come from a transplant donor. Input material: blood, either unsorted or a sorted T cell fraction (not recorded which). V usage is TRBV5-5 and J usage is TRBJ2-1, with no clear D. CDR3 sequence: CASDYNEQFF. Here the CDR3 DNA reads TGTGCCAGCGATTACAATGAGCAGTTCTTC.